Listed here is a single T cell receptor beta chain. Its target is not known. This entry comes from a study of CD8 T cells in Susac syndrome. Study-wide results and limits: By the study's own acknowledgment, its TCR sequencing and HLA analysis included relatively few individuals.

Sequencing of TCR beta was performed on blood CD8+ and CD4+ T cells. Trimming took 1 base from V and 6 from J, leaving 13 bases between them. The germline V gene encodes CDR1 SQVTM and CDR2 ANQGSEA. The CDR3 totals 13 residues. With random hexamers, reverse transcription was performed on about 0.5 to 1 ug of RNA. TCR beta CDR3 was amplified by immunoSEQ multiplex PCR. This amplification extended across 54 Vbeta and 13 Jbeta segments. One entry per CDR3 protein, called by TCRdb with MiXCR from the immunoSEQ multiplex PCR reads. In the table there are tens of thousands of distinct CDR3 sequences, over 95% of which are singletons.

Sequenced sample: CD4+ T cells from PBMCs. This receptor was identified in a human donor with multiple sclerosis. J is TRBJ2-7 and V is TRBV29-1, with D possibly matching TRBD1 (5 bases). CDR3 in amino acids: CSVEGQGQGEQYF. The CDR3 DNA reads as TGCAGCGTTGAAGGGCAGGGCCAAGGCGAGCAGTACTTC.